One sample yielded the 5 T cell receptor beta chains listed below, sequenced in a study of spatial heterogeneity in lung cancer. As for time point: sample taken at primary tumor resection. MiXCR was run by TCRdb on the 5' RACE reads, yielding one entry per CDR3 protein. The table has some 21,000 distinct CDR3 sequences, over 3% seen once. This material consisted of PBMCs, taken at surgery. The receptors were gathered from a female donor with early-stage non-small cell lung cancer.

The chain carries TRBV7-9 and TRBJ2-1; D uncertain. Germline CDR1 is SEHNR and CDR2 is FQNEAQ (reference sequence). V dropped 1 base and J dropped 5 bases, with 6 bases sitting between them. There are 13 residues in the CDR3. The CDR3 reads CASSLVINNEQFF. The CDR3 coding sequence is TGTGCCAGCAGCTTAGTGATCAACAATGAGCAGTTCTTC.

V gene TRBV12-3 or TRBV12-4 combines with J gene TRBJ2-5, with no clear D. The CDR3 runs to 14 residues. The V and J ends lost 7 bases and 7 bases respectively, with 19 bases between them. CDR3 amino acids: CASTRGLEYGTQYF. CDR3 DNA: TGTGCCAGCACCCGTGGCCTAGAATATGGGACCCAGTACTTC.

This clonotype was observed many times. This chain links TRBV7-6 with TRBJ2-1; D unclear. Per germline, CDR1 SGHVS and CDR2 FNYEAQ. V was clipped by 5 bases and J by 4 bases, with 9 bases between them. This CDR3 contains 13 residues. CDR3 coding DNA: TGTGCCAGCAGCCTGGGGAAATACAATGAGCAGTTCTTC. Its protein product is CASSLGKYNEQFF. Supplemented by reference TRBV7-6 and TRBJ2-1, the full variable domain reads GAGVSQSPRYKVTKRGQDVALRCDPISGHVSLYWYRQALGQGPEFLTYFNYEAQQDKSGLPNDRFSAERPEGSISTLTIQRTEQRDSAMYRCASSLGKYNEQFFGPGTRLTVL.

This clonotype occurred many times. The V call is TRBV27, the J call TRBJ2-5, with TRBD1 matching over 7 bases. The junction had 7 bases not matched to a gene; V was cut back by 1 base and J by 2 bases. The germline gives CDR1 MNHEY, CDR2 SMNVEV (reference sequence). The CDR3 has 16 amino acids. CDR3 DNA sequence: TGTGCCAGCAGTTTATACGGGACAGACCGGCAAGAGACCCAGTACTTC. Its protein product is CASSLYGTDRQETQYF.

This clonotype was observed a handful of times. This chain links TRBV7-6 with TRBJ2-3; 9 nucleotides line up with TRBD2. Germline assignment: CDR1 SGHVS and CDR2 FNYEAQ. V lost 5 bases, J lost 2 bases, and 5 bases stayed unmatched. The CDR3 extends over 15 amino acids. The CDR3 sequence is CASSATSGYTDTQYF. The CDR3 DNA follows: TGTGCCAGCAGCGCGACTAGCGGCTACACAGATACGCAGTATTTT.